This passage covers 32 T cell receptor beta chains from one sample sequenced in a study of blood T cell repertoires in COVID-19. Produced via immunoSEQ multiplex PCR; TCRdb's table is partial and in-frame only. The sample shows under 200,000 clones, 83% of them seen only once. Sequencing used peripheral blood. All receptors come from a woman over 75 with acute or convalescent COVID-19.

As DNA, the CDR3 is TGTGCCTGGACCCGAGGAGGAAACACCATATATTTT. This codes for CAWTRGGNTIYF. This chain connects TRBV30 to TRBJ1-3; D is undetermined. The germline CDR1 and CDR2 sequences are GTSNPN and SVGIG (reference sequence). Trimming cost V 4 bases and J 4 bases, with 8 bases left between them. The CDR3 has 12 amino acids.

The CDR3 bases are TGTGCCAGCAGACGGACAGAGAACACTGAAGCTTTCTTT. This gives the protein CASRRTENTEAFF. This chain connects TRBV12-3 or TRBV12-4 to TRBJ1-1, with D possibly matching TRBD1 (6 bases). V was cut by 6 bases and J by 1 base, with 9 bases left in between. This CDR3 comprises 13 residues.

V gene TRBV6-6 combines with J gene TRBJ2-5; 7 bases are shared with TRBD1. The CDR3 consists of 16 residues. CDR1 is MNHNY, CDR2 SVGAGI, per germline (reference sequence). The J segment lost 1 base and the V segment lost 2 bases, leaving 7 bases of the junction unmatched. CDR3 coding DNA: TGTGCCAGCAGTTACCCTGGACAGGCGTCCCAAGAGACCCAGTACTTC. This translates into CASSYPGQASQETQYF.

V and J are TRBV7-2 and TRBJ2-7; 10 nucleotides line up with TRBD1. CDR1 SGHTA and CDR2 FQGNSA come from the germline V gene. Trimming cost V 3 bases and J 2 bases; bases outside gene matches: 4. The CDR3 runs to 15 residues. The CDR3 reads CASSLGDRGTYEQYF. CDR3 DNA sequence: TGTGCCAGCAGCTTGGGGGACAGGGGTACCTACGAGCAGTACTTC.

The J gene is TRBJ1-2, the V gene TRBV5-6; D is perhaps TRBD1 (5 bases). This CDR3 comprises 13 residues. Germline CDR1 is SGHDT and CDR2 is YYEEEE. V lost 1 base, J lost 8 bases, and 12 bases lay in between. CDR3 loop: CASSLKGIFGYTF. The CDR3 region has the DNA TGTGCCAGCAGCTTGAAGGGGATTTTCGGCTACACCTTC.

This clone was picked up one time. The chain combines TRBV3-1 (or the pseudogene TRBV3-2) with TRBJ1-1; D remains ambiguous. V lost 5 bases to trimming and J lost 0 bases, with 7 bases between them. The CDR3 runs to 13 residues. Germline V gives CDR1 LGHDT, CDR2 YNNKEL (reference sequence). The CDR3 loop reads CASSSQLNTEAFF. The CDR3 DNA reads TGTGCCAGCAGCTCTCAGTTGAACACTGAAGCTTTCTTT.

This clone was recorded a few times. V is TRBV19 and J is TRBJ1-1, with 9 positions matching TRBD1. The CDR3 spans 15 residues. Germline assignment: CDR1 LNHDA and CDR2 SQIVND (reference sequence). Losses at the gene ends were 7 bases for V and 5 bases for J; bases not matched to a gene: 11. The CDR3 spells CASIPPGQGMTEAFF. CDR3 nucleotide sequence: TGTGCCAGTATTCCCCCGGGACAGGGAATGACTGAAGCTTTCTTT.

The chain uses TRBV9 and TRBJ2-7; 13 nucleotides line up with TRBD2. The V and J ends lost 0 bases and 7 bases, in that order; junction bases with no gene match: 10. This CDR3 spans 17 amino acids. CDR1 is SGDLS and CDR2 is YYNGEE in the germline V gene. CDR3 loop: CASSVGTSGSISGEQYF. In DNA form, the CDR3 reads TGTGCCAGCAGCGTAGGGACTAGCGGGAGCATCAGCGGGGAGCAGTACTTC. Looking up the rest from reference TRBV9 and TRBJ2-7 gives the full variable domain: DSGVTQTPKHLITATGQRVTLRCSPRSGDLSVYWYQQSLDQGLQFLIQYYNGEERAKGNILERFSAQQFPDLHSELNLSSLELGDSALYFCASSVGTSGSISGEQYFGPGTRLTVT.

This rearrangement joins TRBV5-6 to TRBJ1-2, with TRBD1 matching over 7 bases. CDR3 length: 13 amino acids. V lost 4 bases to trimming and J lost 4 bases; unmatched junction nucleotides: 4. CDR1 is SGHDT, CDR2 YYEEEE, per germline. This CDR3 reads CASSRGQLYGYTF. CDR3 sequence (DNA): TGTGCCAGCAGCCGGGGACAGCTCTATGGCTACACCTTC.

The chain links TRBV19 to TRBJ2-7, with 7 bases fitting TRBD1. The CDR3 has 19 amino acids. The germline CDR1 and CDR2 sequences are LNHDA and SQIVND (reference sequence). V shed 5 bases and J 3 bases; nucleotides not matched to a gene: 22. The CDR3 loop reads CASSPQPQGDIIEFYEQYF. The CDR3 nucleotides read TGTGCCAGTAGTCCTCAACCCCAGGGGGACATAATAGAATTCTACGAGCAGTACTTC.

A note on this clone: The sample contains more than one DNA sequence encoding this CDR3. This chain joins TRBV6-5 and TRBJ1-1; a possible D gene is TRBD1 (6 bases). V lost 7 bases and J 4 bases, leaving 7 bases between the germline ends. The CDR3 length is 11 residues. CDR1 MNHEY and CDR2 SVGAGI come from the germline V gene. Here the CDR3 reads CASTRGTEAFF. The CDR3 DNA is TGTGCCAGCACCAGGGGCACTGAAGCTTTCTTT.

CDR3 amino acids: CASRGTGTHYGYTF. CDR3 nucleotide sequence: TGTGCCAGCAGGGGGACAGGGACTCACTATGGCTACACCTTC. The chain employs TRBV9 and TRBJ1-2, with 9 bases identical to TRBD1. V dropped 5 bases and J dropped 3; count of bases not matched to a gene: 5. This CDR3 spans 14 amino acids. CDR1 SGDLS and CDR2 YYNGEE come from the germline V gene.

V gene TRBV6-5 combines with J gene TRBJ2-7; 8 bases map to TRBD1. The CDR3 extends over 14 amino acids. Germline assignment: CDR1 MNHEY and CDR2 SVGAGI. J gave up 3 bases and V 6 bases, and 7 bases lay outside the gene matches. The CDR3 nucleotides read TGTGCCAGCAGCGCCGGACAGGGAAGCTACGAGCAGTACTTC. Translating it yields CASSAGQGSYEQYF.

This rearrangement joins TRBV5-4 to TRBJ2-7; 11 nucleotides align to TRBD2. The germline CDR1 and CDR2 sequences are SGHNT and YYREEE (reference sequence). Trimming removed 3 bases from V and 7 bases from J; junction bases left unmatched: 9. CDR3 size: 15 residues. The CDR3 sequence is CASSSTSGVSIEQYF. In DNA, the CDR3 is TGTGCCAGCAGCTCGACTAGCGGGGTCTCCATTGAGCAGTACTTC.

V usage is TRBV11-3 and J usage is TRBJ2-2; TRBD2 is a possible D gene (5 bases). V lost 8 bases and J lost 0, with 10 bases in between. The CDR3 runs 14 residues. The germline V gene encodes CDR1 SGHNT and CDR2 YENEEA. DNA of the CDR3: TGTGCCAGCCGGCGGGTCTCGAACACCGGGGAGCTGTTTTTT. Translating it yields CASRRVSNTGELFF. The complete variable domain, with remaining parts taken from reference TRBV11-3 and TRBJ2-2, reads EAGVVQSPRYKIIEKKQPVAFWCNPISGHNTLYWYLQNLGQGPELLIRYENEEAVDDSQLPKDRFSAERLKGVDSTLKIQPAELGDSAVYLCASRRVSNTGELFFGEGSRLTVL.

This chain links TRBV5-1 with TRBJ2-7; D is possibly TRBD1 (6 bases). V dropped 4 bases and J dropped 3 bases, with 17 bases sitting between them. This CDR3 has 15 residues. Germline V gives CDR1 SGHRS, CDR2 YFSETQ. CDR3 bases: TGCGCCAGCAGCCCGACGAGTACAGGGATCTACGAGCAGTACTTC. Protein sequence: CASSPTSTGIYEQYF. The variable domain in full, with the rest retrieved from reference TRBV5-1 and TRBJ2-7, is KAGVTQTPRYLIKTRGQQVTLSCSPISGHRSVSWYQQTPGQGLQFLFEYFSETQRNKGNFPGRFSGRQFSNSRSEMNVSTLELGDSALYLCASSPTSTGIYEQYFGPGTRLTVT.

The V call is TRBV28, the J call TRBJ2-1, with 8 bases that match TRBD1. The CDR3 has 16 amino acids. Per germline, CDR1 MDHEN and CDR2 SYDVKM. V lost 5 bases, J lost 2 bases, and 8 bases stayed unmatched. This CDR3 reads CASSPPGQGTYNEQFF. The CDR3 coding sequence is TGTGCCAGCAGTCCACCCGGACAGGGAACCTACAATGAGCAGTTCTTC. Full variable domain (outside the CDR3, taken from reference TRBV28 and TRBJ2-1): DVKVTQSSRYLVKRTGEKVFLECVQDMDHENMFWYRQDPGLGLRLIYFSYDVKMKEKGDIPEGYSVSREKKERFSLILESASTNQTSMYLCASSPPGQGTYNEQFFGPGTRLTVL.

This chain links TRBV27 with TRBJ2-5; D remains unclear. This CDR3 contains 14 residues. CDR1 and CDR2 (germline): MNHEY, SMNVEV (reference sequence). With 5 bases removed from V and 1 base from J, the gap between germline ends came to 11 bases. The CDR3 protein is CASSLGGGQETQYF. CDR3 nucleotide sequence: TGTGCCAGCAGTCTCGGTGGTGGCCAAGAGACCCAGTACTTC.

The rearrangement uses TRBV7-9 and TRBJ2-1; TRBD2 matches at 8 bases. The CDR3 runs to 15 residues. Trimming removed 3 bases from V and 4 bases from J; junction bases left unmatched: 5. Germline V gene lookup returns CDR1 SEHNR and CDR2 FQNEAQ (reference sequence). CDR3 coding DNA: TGTGCCAGCAGCTTCGGGGGGGGCGAATACAATGAGCAGTTCTTC. Translation: CASSFGGGEYNEQFF.

The J gene is TRBJ2-5, the V gene TRBV27; D perhaps matches TRBD2 (5 bases). With 1 base removed from V and 3 bases from J, the gap between germline ends came to 9 bases. The germline CDR1 and CDR2 sequences are MNHEY and SMNVEV (reference sequence). The CDR3 loop spans 14 amino acids. This chain's CDR3 is CASSLWASKETQYF. The CDR3, as DNA: TGTGCCAGCAGTTTATGGGCTAGCAAAGAGACCCAGTACTTC.

This chain uses TRBV5-1 with TRBJ2-7, with TRBD1 identical over 8 bases. This CDR3 region has 14 residues. J gave up 5 bases and V 2 bases, and 6 bases lay outside the gene matches. Germline lookup yields CDR1 SGHRS and CDR2 YFSETQ. CDR3: CASSLRTGNDEQYF. The CDR3 nucleotides read TGCGCCAGCAGCTTAAGGACAGGGAACGACGAGCAGTACTTC.

The chain joins TRBV19 to TRBJ2-7; TRBD2 matches 7 bases. This CDR3 has 14 residues. CDR1 and CDR2 (germline): LNHDA, SQIVND (reference sequence). The V and J ends lost 8 bases and 1 base, in that order; junction bases with no gene match: 8. The DNA of the CDR3 is TGTGCCAGTGGCAAAGCGGGAACATCCTACGAGCAGTACTTC. Its translation is CASGKAGTSYEQYF. The full variable domain, with the rest looked up from reference TRBV19 and TRBJ2-7, is DGGITQSPKYLFRKEGQNVTLSCEQNLNHDAMYWYRQDPGQGLRLIYYSQIVNDFQKGDIAEGYSVSREKKESFPLTVTSAQKNPTAFYLCASGKAGTSYEQYFGPGTRLTVT.

The chain recombines TRBV28 with TRBJ2-1; tentatively, D is TRBD1 (5 bases). Germline CDR1 MDHEN, CDR2 SYDVKM. This CDR3 is 15 amino acids long. Trimming stripped 6 bases from V and 1 base from J, with 13 bases between. The CDR3 DNA follows: TGTGCCAGCAGAAAATCAGGGTTTTCCTACAATGAGCAGTTCTTC. This sequence encodes CASRKSGFSYNEQFF.

This chain uses TRBV7-9 with TRBJ2-1; TRBD2 might be the D (5 bases). This CDR3 spans 12 amino acids. The germline V and J ends were trimmed by 2 bases and 7 bases, with 6 bases remaining between them. CDR1 and CDR2 (germline): SEHNR, FQNEAQ (reference sequence). The chain's CDR3 is CASSLRENEQFF. The CDR3, as DNA: TGTGCCAGCAGCTTAAGGGAGAATGAGCAGTTCTTC.

The V call is TRBV5-4, the J call TRBJ2-7; 11 bases are a match to TRBD2. The CDR3 totals 14 residues. CDR1 is SGHNT, CDR2 YYREEE, per germline (reference sequence). Trimming cost V 4 bases and J 3 bases; bases outside gene matches: 3. CDR3 in amino acids: CASSQGLAVYEQYF. In nucleotides, the CDR3 is TGTGCCAGCAGCCAGGGACTAGCGGTCTACGAGCAGTACTTC.

The chain's CDR3 is CASSQGLGLAGYNEQYF. In nucleotides, the CDR3 is TGCGCCAGCAGCCAGGGTCTTGGGCTAGCGGGATATAACGAGCAGTACTTC. This chain uses TRBV4-3 with TRBJ2-7, with TRBD2 identical over 9 bases. J lost 5 bases, V lost 3 bases, and 14 bases had no gene match. The germline V gene has CDR1 LGHNA and CDR2 YSLEER. CDR3 length: 17 residues.

The chain joins TRBV6-1 to TRBJ1-2; 7 positions match TRBD1. J was trimmed by 4 bases and V by 1 base; bases with no gene match: 6. From germline, CDR1 is MNHNS and CDR2 SASEGT. This CDR3 contains 15 residues. CDR3 region: CASSEEGTALYGYTF. The CDR3 bases are TGTGCCAGCAGTGAAGAGGGGACAGCTCTCTATGGCTACACCTTC.

The count of this clone is one. The rearrangement links TRBV5-1 to TRBJ1-3; 9 positions agree with TRBD1. Germline V gives CDR1 SGHRS, CDR2 YFSETQ. The CDR3 length is 16 residues. V was pared by 0 bases and J by 3 bases, with 4 bases of the junction left unmatched. The CDR3 spells CASSLATGGSGNTIYF. CDR3 DNA sequence: TGCGCCAGCAGCTTGGCGACAGGGGGAAGTGGAAACACCATATATTTT.

The chain couples TRBV7-9 to TRBJ2-2, with 7 positions matching TRBD1. Germline-derived CDR1 and CDR2 are SEHNR and FQNEAQ (reference sequence). With V trimmed by 5 bases and J by 2 bases, 11 bases remained unmatched. This CDR3 has 17 amino acids. CDR3 in DNA: TGTGCCAGCAGCGGACTCCCCGGGACAGTTAACACCGGGGAGCTGTTTTTT. This sequence encodes CASSGLPGTVNTGELFF.

The chain uses TRBV6-2 or TRBV6-3 and TRBJ1-2, with D maybe TRBD1 (6 bases). The CDR3 has 16 residues. Trimming shortened V by 2 bases and J by 6 bases, and 19 bases separated the two germline ends. Looked up from germline, CDR1 is MNHEY and CDR2 is SVGEGT. In DNA, the CDR3 is TGTGCCAGCAGTTACCCAGCCCGAGCAGGGGCGAATGGCTACACCTTC. It yields the protein CASSYPARAGANGYTF.

This chain uses TRBV5-4 with TRBJ1-4; possibly TRBD1 for D (5 bases). CDR3 length equals 16 residues. The germline V gene encodes CDR1 SGHNT and CDR2 YYREEE (reference sequence). The V and J ends lost 5 bases and 5 bases respectively, with 19 bases between them. The CDR3 reads CASSKGVPGLNEKLFF. The CDR3 bases are TGTGCCAGCAGTAAAGGGGTCCCGGGTCTGAATGAAAAACTGTTTTTT.

The V gene is TRBV19, the J gene TRBJ2-1, with D possibly TRBD2 on 6 matching bases. Germline CDR1 LNHDA, CDR2 SQIVND (reference sequence). Between the trimmed V and J ends, which lost 3 bases and 3 bases, there was a span of 9 bases. This CDR3 contains 14 residues. The CDR3 reads CASSMSSDYNEQFF. CDR3 DNA sequence: TGTGCCAGTAGTATGTCTAGCGACTACAATGAGCAGTTCTTC. The variable domain in full, completed from reference TRBV19 and TRBJ2-1, reads DGGITQSPKYLFRKEGQNVTLSCEQNLNHDAMYWYRQDPGQGLRLIYYSQIVNDFQKGDIAEGYSVSREKKESFPLTVTSAQKNPTAFYLCASSMSSDYNEQFFGPGTRLTVL.